These 26 T cell receptor beta chains originate from one sample sequenced in a study of blood T cell repertoires in COVID-19. The method was immunoSEQ multiplex PCR; TCRdb's version includes in-frame clones alone and lacks a portion of them. The sample records more than 85,000 clones, about 86% being singletons. Sequenced input: peripheral blood. The receptors originated from an elderly man with acute or convalescent COVID-19.

The chain uses TRBV29-1 and TRBJ2-1, with TRBD2 matching 8 bases. The junction had 10 bases not matched to a gene; V was cut back by 3 bases and J by 0 bases. Germline lookup yields CDR1 SQVTM and CDR2 ANQGSEA. This CDR3 has 17 residues. The CDR3 sequence: CSVEGLLAASSYNEQFF. The CDR3 coding sequence is TGCAGCGTTGAGGGGTTACTAGCGGCAAGCTCCTACAATGAGCAGTTCTTC.

This clone was counted between two and nine times. CDR3 nucleotides: TGTGCCAGCAGCCCCGAACTAGCGGGAGGACGCAATGAGCAGTTCTTC. Residues: CASSPELAGGRNEQFF. V usage is TRBV7-2 and J usage is TRBJ2-1; 12 nucleotides line up with TRBD2. This CDR3 region has 16 residues. Per the germline V gene, CDR1 is SGHTA and CDR2 is FQGNSA. The trim removed 5 bases at V and 6 bases at J, leaving 8 bases unmatched.

The J gene is TRBJ2-1, the V gene TRBV28, with a weak D call TRBD1 (5 bases). This CDR3 spans 15 amino acids. V lost 5 bases and J lost 7, with 18 bases in between. Germline values: CDR1 MDHEN, CDR2 SYDVKM. CDR3 in DNA: TGTGCCAGCAGTCCCTGGGGCCGCTCGGATAATGAGCAGTTCTTC. Residues: CASSPWGRSDNEQFF. Full variable domain (outside the CDR3, taken from reference TRBV28 and TRBJ2-1): DVKVTQSSRYLVKRTGEKVFLECVQDMDHENMFWYRQDPGLGLRLIYFSYDVKMKEKGDIPEGYSVSREKKERFSLILESASTNQTSMYLCASSPWGRSDNEQFFGPGTRLTVL.

The J gene is TRBJ1-3, the V gene TRBV12-3 or TRBV12-4; no definite D call. Between the trimmed V and J ends, which lost 10 bases and 6 bases, there was a span of 16 bases. The CDR3 has 13 amino acids. DNA of the CDR3: TGTGCCACCCTTCCCGATCGAGAAAACACCATATATTTT. Translating gives CATLPDRENTIYF.

V is TRBV4-2 and J is TRBJ2-3; 7 bases agree with TRBD2. Germline CDR1 reads LGHNA; CDR2 reads YNFKEQ. CDR3 length: 14 residues. Trimming at V came to 5 bases and at J to 5 bases, leaving 7 bases not matched to a gene. The CDR3 sequence is CASSSPSGVDTQYF. The CDR3 nucleotides read TGTGCCAGCAGCTCTCCTAGCGGTGTAGATACGCAGTATTTT.

The V call is TRBV27, the J call TRBJ1-1; 7 bases fit TRBD1. The CDR3 loop spans 14 amino acids. The germline CDR1 and CDR2 sequences are MNHEY and SMNVEV (reference sequence). Losses at the gene ends were 4 bases for V and 5 bases for J; bases not matched to a gene: 7. Here the CDR3 DNA reads TGTGCCAGCAGTTCCCGGGACAGCGCTACTGAAGCTTTCTTT. This gives the protein CASSSRDSATEAFF.

This chain joins TRBV21-1 and TRBJ2-1; TRBD1 is taken as the D call from the table, unchecked against the DNA. TRBV21-1 is a recognized pseudogene. The CDR3 spans 18 residues. This chain's CDR3 is CASSKNRDRSYSYNEQFF. CDR3 nucleotide sequence: TGTGCCAGCAGCAAAAATCGGGACAGGTCTTACTCCTACAATGAGCAGTTCTTC.

This clone was found a few times. Here the CDR3 reads CASSVESQAMGGYTF. DNA of the CDR3: TGTGCCAGCAGCGTAGAGTCACAGGCAATGGGGGGCTACACCTTC. V is TRBV9 and J is TRBJ1-2; D is possibly TRBD1 (5 bases). Germline CDR1 reads SGDLS; CDR2 reads YYNGEE. Trimming pared 0 bases from V and 8 bases from J, leaving 17 bases between. The CDR3 is made up of 15 amino acids.

The CDR3 region is CASRELSDSPNQPQHF. CDR3 sequence (DNA): TGTGCCAGTAGGGAGCTTTCGGACAGCCCCAATCAGCCCCAGCATTTT. The rearrangement links TRBV19 to TRBJ1-5; weak D call: TRBD1 (6 bases). Looked up from germline, CDR1 is LNHDA and CDR2 is SQIVND (reference sequence). V was trimmed by 6 bases and J by 3 bases, leaving 18 bases between them. The CDR3 spans 16 residues.

There are a few counts of this clone. The CDR3 DNA follows: TGTGCCAGTAGTATAGACGTACTAGCCAAAAACATTCAGTACTTC. It is translated as CASSIDVLAKNIQYF. The gene calls are TRBV19 and TRBJ2-4; no firm D call. Germline CDR1 is LNHDA and CDR2 is SQIVND (reference sequence). Trimming removed 0 bases from V and 0 bases from J, with 6 bases in between. The CDR3 has 15 residues.

The V and J genes are TRBV6-5 and TRBJ1-1; D is unclear. Germline V CDR1 and CDR2: MNHEY, SVGAGI. This CDR3 region has 13 residues. Trimming pared 7 bases from V and 5 bases from J, leaving 14 bases between. The CDR3 DNA sequence: TGTGCCAGCACCCTATCCCGGGAAACTGAAGCTTTCTTT. This gives the protein CASTLSRETEAFF.

The V gene is TRBV6-5, the J gene TRBJ2-1; the D is unclear. Germline CDR1 reads MNHEY; CDR2 reads SVGAGI. Trimming took off 2 bases at V and 6 bases at J, with 8 bases between the two ends. The CDR3 contains 13 residues. CDR3 DNA: TGTGCCAGCAGTTACGACTCTCCCAATGAGCAGTTCTTC. Translating gives CASSYDSPNEQFF.

This clone was counted once. V is TRBV5-8 and J is TRBJ2-6; TRBD1 matches 7 bases. Germline values: CDR1 SGHTS, CDR2 YDEGEE. Unmatched junction bases numbered 9, after V lost 5 bases and J lost 4 bases. This CDR3 contains 16 residues. DNA of the CDR3: TGTGCCAGCAGGGGGAGACAGGGTTCGGGGGCCAACGTCCTGACTTTC. Protein product: CASRGRQGSGANVLTF.

This chain uses TRBV28 with TRBJ1-2; 7 bases match TRBD1. This CDR3 has 12 residues. After removal of 7 bases from V and 8 bases from J, the junction contained 7 bases not matched to a gene. Germline V gene lookup returns CDR1 MDHEN and CDR2 SYDVKM. The CDR3 DNA is TGTGCCAGCACCCAGGGACAGTACGGCTACACCTTC. Translated, it gives CASTQGQYGYTF.

This rearrangement joins TRBV29-1 to TRBJ2-1; 12 bases match TRBD2. The V and J ends lost 6 bases and 6 bases, in that order; junction bases with no gene match: 9. This CDR3 spans 15 amino acids. Germline-derived CDR1 and CDR2 are SQVTM and ANQGSEA. CDR3 amino acids: CSVGTTSGSPNEQFF. As DNA, the CDR3 is TGCAGCGTCGGCACGACTAGCGGGAGTCCCAATGAGCAGTTCTTC.

The rearrangement joins TRBV11-2 to TRBJ1-5; a weak D match, TRBD1 (6 bases). Trimming removed 5 bases at V and 7 bases at J, with 12 bases between. Germline assignment: CDR1 SGHAT and CDR2 FQNNGV. CDR3 length equals 13 residues. The CDR3 nucleotides are TGTGCCAGCAGCCCCAGGGGTGGGCAGCCCCAGCATTTT. It codes for CASSPRGGQPQHF.

V gene TRBV27 combines with J gene TRBJ2-1, with a tentative D call TRBD1 (5 bases). The CDR3 contains 13 residues. V was shortened by 5 bases and J by 6 bases, with 11 bases between the two germline ends. The V gene's germline CDR1 is MNHEY and CDR2 SMNVEV (reference sequence). CDR3 region: CASSPRASNEQFF. In DNA, the CDR3 is TGTGCCAGCAGTCCCAGGGCCTCCAATGAGCAGTTCTTC.

The chain employs TRBV19 and TRBJ2-1; D perhaps matches TRBD1 (8 bases). The CDR3 runs 15 residues. The V and J ends lost 6 bases and 1 base respectively, with 13 bases between them. The germline CDR1 and CDR2 sequences are LNHDA and SQIVND (reference sequence). The CDR3 sequence is CASSLQGGSYNEQFF. The CDR3 coding sequence is TGTGCCAGTAGCCTACAGGGGGGGTCCTACAATGAGCAGTTCTTC.

This chain links TRBV6-1 with TRBJ1-6, with D possibly matching TRBD1 (5 bases). Between the trimmed V and J ends, which lost 3 bases and 6 bases, there was a span of 6 bases. The CDR3 loop spans 13 amino acids. Germline CDR1 is MNHNS and CDR2 is SASEGT. Here the CDR3 reads CASSEQGNSPLHF. The CDR3, as DNA: TGTGCCAGCAGTGAGCAGGGTAATTCACCCCTCCACTTT.

This sequence joins TRBV5-5 and TRBJ2-7, with D possibly TRBD1 on 5 matching bases. Germline values: CDR1 SGHKS, CDR2 YYEKEE (reference sequence). Trimming pared 2 bases from V and 6 bases from J, leaving 12 bases between. This CDR3 spans 13 amino acids. The CDR3 spells CASSLPQGSEQYF. For the CDR3, the DNA is TGTGCCAGCAGCTTACCTCAGGGAAGCGAGCAGTACTTC.

V is TRBV28 and J is TRBJ1-2; D is unresolved. The CDR3 length is 16 residues. V dropped 1 base and J dropped 4 bases, with 16 bases sitting between them. The germline V gene encodes CDR1 MDHEN and CDR2 SYDVKM. The CDR3 spells CASSLSGWRSGYGYTF. The CDR3 DNA reads TGTGCCAGCAGTTTATCTGGGTGGAGGAGTGGCTATGGCTACACCTTC.

This clone was observed a single time. V gene TRBV5-4 combines with J gene TRBJ1-1, with TRBD1 matching 9 bases. Germline V CDR1 and CDR2: SGHNT, YYREEE (reference sequence). CDR3 size: 16 residues. V lost 4 bases and J lost 0; bases outside the gene matches: 7. The CDR3 DNA reads as TGTGCCAGCAGCCCGGGACAGGGAGGGATGAACACTGAAGCTTTCTTT. Protein: CASSPGQGGMNTEAFF.

The chain has TRBV5-1 and TRBJ2-1; no firm D call. Germline V lookup: CDR1 SGHRS, CDR2 YFSETQ. The CDR3 is 15 residues long. V dropped 2 bases and J dropped 0 bases, with 9 bases sitting between them. The CDR3 DNA sequence: TGCGCCAGCAGCTTTACAGAAAGCTCCTACAATGAGCAGTTCTTC. Translating it yields CASSFTESSYNEQFF.

The chain carries TRBV4-2 and TRBJ1-4; 7 nucleotides align to TRBD1. The CDR3 is 17 residues long. The germline gives CDR1 LGHNA, CDR2 YNFKEQ. V dropped 4 bases and J dropped 0; count of bases not matched to a gene: 8. This CDR3 reads CASSPFSTGATNEKLFF. CDR3 coding DNA: TGTGCCAGCAGCCCTTTCTCCACAGGGGCAACTAATGAAAAACTGTTTTTT.

The V call is TRBV5-5, the J call TRBJ1-4; D unresolved. In germline, CDR1 is SGHKS, CDR2 YYEKEE (reference sequence). This CDR3 has 15 residues. The V and J ends lost 4 bases and 0 bases respectively, with 10 bases between them. The CDR3 here is CASSPREATNEKLFF. CDR3 bases: TGTGCCAGCAGCCCCCGGGAGGCAACTAATGAAAAACTGTTTTTT.

The chain couples TRBV30 to TRBJ2-3; TRBD1 agrees at 8 bases. The CDR3 runs to 14 residues. The V segment lost 5 bases and the J segment 0 bases; nucleotides outside the gene matches: 4. CDR1 and CDR2 (germline): GTSNPN, SVGIG (reference sequence). The CDR3 nucleotides are TGTGCCTGGGGACAGGGCCGGAGCACAGATACGCAGTATTTT. It is translated as CAWGQGRSTDTQYF.